A single sample gave rise to the 32 T cell receptor beta chains below, sequenced in a study of shared clonotypes between healthy human individuals. Method: immunoSEQ multiplex PCR; TCRdb's copy keeps in-frame clones and lacks some. This repertoire shows 550,000 to 850,000 clones, 55% to 80% found once; its top ten account for around 1.8%. The sequenced sample consisted of memory CD4+ T cells sorted from blood. Subset specified: CD45RA-negative fraction. These receptors all stem from a woman in her 30s in good health.

This chain uses TRBV11-2 with TRBJ2-3, with D perhaps given as TRBD1 or TRBD2 (6 bases each). In germline, CDR1 is SGHAT, CDR2 FQNNGV. The V and J ends lost 4 bases and 4 bases respectively, with 12 bases between them. CDR3 length equals 14 residues. The CDR3 region is CASSSKGGADTQYF. The CDR3 coding sequence is TGTGCCAGCAGCTCAAAGGGGGGCGCAGATACGCAGTATTTT.

In the case of this clone: Distinct nucleotide sequences in the sample also encode this CDR3. This chain connects TRBV6-5 to TRBJ2-3, with no clear D. This CDR3 is built from 15 residues. V gave up 0 bases and J gave up 0 bases, with 7 bases separating them. The V gene's germline CDR1 is MNHEY and CDR2 SVGAGI. CDR3 amino acids: CASSYSGSSTDTQYF. CDR3 nucleotide sequence: TGTGCCAGCAGTTACTCAGGGTCTAGCACAGATACGCAGTATTTT.

V gene TRBV28 combines with J gene TRBJ2-7; D unclear. Between the trimmed V and J ends, which lost 6 bases and 4 bases, there was a span of 10 bases. The CDR3 sequence is 12 residues long. Germline loops: CDR1 MDHEN, CDR2 SYDVKM. CDR3 nucleotides: TGTGCCAGCAGACACCAGCAATACGAGCAGTACTTC. Translation: CASRHQQYEQYF. The entire variable domain, with the rest obtained from reference TRBV28 and TRBJ2-7, is as follows: DVKVTQSSRYLVKRTGEKVFLECVQDMDHENMFWYRQDPGLGLRLIYFSYDVKMKEKGDIPEGYSVSREKKERFSLILESASTNQTSMYLCASRHQQYEQYFGPGTRLTVT.

This clone was seen only a few times. This chain links TRBV1 with TRBJ1-1; TRBD1 is taken as the D call from the table, unchecked against the DNA. TRBV1 is reported as a pseudogene. The CDR3 sequence is 15 residues long. The CDR3 coding sequence is TGCACCAGCAGCCAAGGCTCGGGTAGGGGCACTGAAGCTTTCTTT. Its protein product is CTSSQGSGRGTEAFF.

CDR3 in DNA: TGTGCCAGCTCTGGGACAGGGGGTGGCGGGGAGCAGTACTTC. Translating gives CASSGTGGGGEQYF. The chain has TRBV2 and TRBJ2-7; 11 bases match TRBD1. Trimming took 8 bases from V and 7 from J; bases not matched to a gene: 10. In germline, CDR1 is SNHLY, CDR2 FYNNEI. This CDR3 is built from 14 residues.

J is TRBJ2-5 and V is TRBV14, with 8 bases fitting TRBD2. Germline V lookup: CDR1 SGHDN, CDR2 FVKESK. V was clipped by 2 bases and J by 1 base; unmatched bases: 6. CDR3 length equals 16 residues. The CDR3 is CASSQLSGRPQETQYF. In DNA, the CDR3 is TGTGCCAGCAGCCAATTGAGCGGGAGACCCCAAGAGACCCAGTACTTC.

Comments on this clone: Compared with germline, one end of the junction differs, possibly owing to a read error. V gene TRBV6-5 combines with J gene TRBJ2-3; D is possibly TRBD1 (5 bases). The CDR3 is 13 residues long. The germline gives CDR1 MNHEY, CDR2 SVGAGI. CDR3 sequence: CASSLGQTATQYF. DNA for the CDR3: TGTGCCAGCAGTTTGGGGCAGACAGCTACGCAGTATTTT.

The chain is built from TRBV2 and TRBJ2-3; 8 nucleotides line up with TRBD2. CDR3 size: 15 residues. Germline assignment: CDR1 SNHLY and CDR2 FYNNEI. Trimming cost V 3 bases and J 3 bases; bases outside gene matches: 5. The CDR3 sequence is CASSEFGGATDTQYF. CDR3 DNA sequence: TGTGCCAGCAGTGAGTTCGGGGGGGCAACAGATACGCAGTATTTT.

The rearrangement uses TRBV6-5 and TRBJ2-7; D is perhaps TRBD1 (5 bases). CDR3 length equals 13 residues. Trimming removed 6 bases at V and 3 bases at J, with 12 bases between. From germline, CDR1 is MNHEY and CDR2 SVGAGI. The CDR3: CASSPDSYYEQYF. The CDR3 DNA reads as TGTGCCAGCAGCCCTGACAGTTACTACGAGCAGTACTTC.

The chain joins TRBV2 to TRBJ2-1; 10 nucleotides align to TRBD1. The V gene end was trimmed by 6 bases and the J gene end by 4 bases; junction bases not matched to a gene: 9. CDR1 and CDR2 from the germline V gene are SNHLY and FYNNEI. The CDR3 has 16 residues. Here the CDR3 reads CASRDRRQGAYNEQFF. DNA of the CDR3: TGTGCCAGCAGGGATAGAAGACAGGGGGCTTACAATGAGCAGTTCTTC.

V and J are TRBV5-1 and TRBJ2-5; D tentatively reads TRBD1 or TRBD2 (6 bases each). From germline, CDR1 is SGHRS and CDR2 YFSETQ. The CDR3 runs 15 residues. V was trimmed by 3 bases and J by 4 bases, leaving 16 bases between them. Here the CDR3 DNA reads TGCGCCAGCAGCTATGGAGGGGGAAAGCGAGAGACCCAGTACTTC. Its translation: CASSYGGGKRETQYF.

This rearrangement joins TRBV4-2 to TRBJ2-7, with 12 bases that match TRBD2. Germline lookup yields CDR1 LGHNA and CDR2 YNFKEQ. This CDR3 spans 15 amino acids. Trimming at V came to 2 bases and at J to 5 bases, leaving 4 bases not matched to a gene. CDR3 nucleotide sequence: TGTGCCAGCAGCCAACAGACTAGCGGGAGTAACGAGCAGTACTTC. As protein: CASSQQTSGSNEQYF.

Note on this clone: The sample holds other DNA sequences that translate to the same CDR3. This chain uses TRBV28 with TRBJ1-4, with TRBD1 identical over 8 bases. Trimming cost V 5 bases and J 0 bases; bases outside gene matches: 5. Germline loops: CDR1 MDHEN, CDR2 SYDVKM. This CDR3 is built from 16 residues. The CDR3 protein is CASSLPTGATNEKLFF. In nucleotides, the CDR3 is TGTGCCAGCAGTCTACCGACAGGGGCAACTAATGAAAAACTGTTTTTT.

This chain uses TRBV7-2 with TRBJ2-5; TRBD1 aligns across 10 bases. Germline CDR1 reads SGHTA; CDR2 reads FQGNSA. V lost 4 bases, J lost 5 bases, and 10 bases stayed unmatched. CDR3 length: 16 amino acids. This chain's CDR3 is CASSSSGTGVRETQYF. The CDR3 region has the DNA TGTGCCAGCAGCTCCTCAGGGACAGGGGTGCGGGAGACCCAGTACTTC.

This CDR3 is CASSLTGQGADGYTF. The CDR3 DNA reads TGTGCCAGCAGCTTAACGGGGCAGGGGGCCGATGGCTACACCTTC. V is TRBV7-3 and J is TRBJ1-2, with TRBD1 matching 8 bases. Germline lookup yields CDR1 SGHTA and CDR2 FQGTGA. Unmatched junction bases numbered 6, after V lost 0 bases and J lost 6 bases. The CDR3 has 15 amino acids.

The chain combines TRBV18 with TRBJ1-1; no clear D gene. V lost 4 bases and J 3 bases, leaving 12 bases between the germline ends. CDR1 and CDR2 (germline): KGHSH, LQKENI. This CDR3 contains 14 residues. The DNA of the CDR3 is TGTGCCAGCTCACGCTCCGGGGAGTACACTGAAGCTTTCTTT. Protein sequence: CASSRSGEYTEAFF.

The gene calls are TRBV7-9 and TRBJ2-1; D unresolved. Germline CDR1 and CDR2: SEHNR and FQNEAQ (reference sequence). The V end was cut by 3 bases, the J end by 4 bases, with 4 bases between. This CDR3 region has 12 residues. For the CDR3, the DNA is TGTGCCAGCAGCTTTGAGTACAATGAGCAGTTCTTC. Its translation is CASSFEYNEQFF.

The chain couples TRBV5-4 to TRBJ1-2; 8 bases align to TRBD1. There are 17 residues in the CDR3. Germline CDR1 and CDR2: SGHNT and YYREEE (reference sequence). J gave up 8 bases and V 0 bases, and 15 bases lay outside the gene matches. CDR3 region: CASSLAFGQGAYGGYTF. The CDR3 DNA reads TGTGCCAGCAGCTTGGCCTTTGGGCAGGGGGCATATGGGGGCTACACCTTC.

This clone came up a few times. This chain connects TRBV4-2 to TRBJ2-1; D is undetermined. Germline values: CDR1 LGHNA, CDR2 YNFKEQ. The V gene lost 1 base and the J gene lost 7 bases, with 8 bases spanning the gap. The CDR3 is 13 residues long. CDR3 protein: CASSQVEGNEQFF. The CDR3 DNA reads as TGTGCCAGCAGCCAAGTGGAAGGGAATGAGCAGTTCTTC.

CDR3 coding DNA: TGTGCCAGCAGCCCTGCGGGCGGCTACAATGAGCAGTTCTTC. Encoded protein: CASSPAGGYNEQFF. The rearrangement uses TRBV4-2 and TRBJ2-1; weak D call: TRBD2 (5 bases). Deletions cut 4 bases from V and 3 bases from J, with 10 bases between. CDR1 is LGHNA, CDR2 YNFKEQ, per germline. This CDR3 spans 14 amino acids.

The chain couples TRBV10-3 to TRBJ2-1; D is possibly TRBD1 (7 bases). V gave up 3 bases and J gave up 8 bases, with 14 bases separating them. This CDR3 comprises 14 residues. The V gene's germline CDR1 is ENHRY and CDR2 SYGVKD. The CDR3 nucleotides are TGTGCCATCAGTGACAGGGGGGTCCGGGATGAGCAGTTCTTC. Protein sequence: CAISDRGVRDEQFF.

The chain links TRBV2 to TRBJ1-1, with 9 bases aligning to TRBD1. J was trimmed by 4 bases and V by 8 bases; bases with no gene match: 8. Looked up from germline, CDR1 is SNHLY and CDR2 is FYNNEI. CDR3 length equals 14 residues. CDR3 coding DNA: TGTGCCAGCCAAAACCTACAGGGGGCCACTGAAGCTTTCTTT. Its protein is CASQNLQGATEAFF.

This clone came up once. The CDR3 sequence is CATIPGHELGGYTF. The CDR3 bases are TGTGCCACGATCCCGGGACACGAATTGGGTGGCTACACCTTC. This chain joins TRBV10-3 and TRBJ1-2; possibly TRBD1 for D (6 bases). CDR3 length equals 14 residues. Germline V gives CDR1 ENHRY, CDR2 SYGVKD. V was trimmed by 10 bases and J by 7 bases, leaving 22 bases between them.

This clone was detected many times. The chain recombines TRBV29-1 with TRBJ2-5; possible D gene TRBD1, 6 bases. The V end lost 2 bases, the J end lost 5 bases, and 15 bases lay between the germline ends. This CDR3 has 14 residues. CDR1 is SQVTM, CDR2 ANQGSEA, per germline. This CDR3 reads CSVESRTVQETQYF. CDR3 sequence (DNA): TGCAGCGTTGAATCACGGACAGTGCAGGAGACCCAGTACTTC.

This chain connects TRBV19 to TRBJ2-7; D could derive from TRBD1 or TRBD2 (6 bases each). Germline V gene sequence: CDR1 LNHDA, CDR2 SQIVND (reference sequence). V lost 0 bases, J lost 1 base, and 10 bases lay in between. CDR3 size: 15 residues. The CDR3 here is CASSIDRGGSYEQYF. CDR3 DNA: TGTGCCAGTAGTATAGATCGAGGGGGGTCCTACGAGCAGTACTTC.

This clone was detected only a few times. The chain uses TRBV5-5 and TRBJ2-1; 7 bases match TRBD2. The CDR3 consists of 16 residues. V trimming: 1 base; J trimming: 3 bases; junction bases outside the gene matches: 7. Germline V gene data show CDR1 as SGHKS and CDR2 as YYEKEE (reference sequence). In nucleotides, the CDR3 is TGTGCCAGCAGCTTGTTGTGGGAGGGCCGCTACAATGAGCAGTTCTTC. It yields the protein CASSLLWEGRYNEQFF.

The genes are TRBV5-1 and TRBJ2-7; D is perhaps TRBD2 (5 bases). Germline CDR1 reads SGHRS; CDR2 reads YFSETQ. There are 14 residues in the CDR3. V was shortened by 5 bases and J by 3 bases, with 15 bases between the two germline ends. Here the CDR3 reads CASRPPEAGYEQYF. The CDR3 DNA follows: TGCGCCAGCAGGCCCCCGGAGGCGGGCTACGAGCAGTACTTC.

The chain joins TRBV6-5 to TRBJ1-1; 9 bases fit TRBD1. The CDR3 contains 14 residues. Per the germline V gene, CDR1 is MNHEY and CDR2 is SVGAGI. J was trimmed by 0 bases and V by 10 bases; bases with no gene match: 6. CDR3 DNA sequence: TGTGCCACCCGGGACAGGGTCATGAACACTGAAGCTTTCTTT. Translated: CATRDRVMNTEAFF.

For this clone: This may arise from a read error, as a much more abundant clone is one base away. The CDR3 DNA sequence: TGTGCCAGCAGCCAGGGCCTCTACGAGCAGTACTTC. This encodes CASSQGLYEQYF. This chain links TRBV13 with TRBJ2-7, with D possibly matching TRBD1 (5 bases). The V end was cut by 5 bases, the J end by 3 bases, with 8 bases between. The V gene's germline CDR1 is PRHDT and CDR2 FYEKMQ (reference sequence). The CDR3 extends over 12 amino acids.

J is TRBJ2-7 and V is TRBV23-1, with 7 positions matching TRBD1. TRBV23-1 is an ORF, and what it does is uncertain. The trim removed 3 bases at V and 4 bases at J, leaving 9 bases unmatched. This CDR3 is built from 15 residues. CDR3 loop: CASSHPGTAKYEQYF. In DNA, the CDR3 is TGCGCCAGCAGTCACCCCGGGACAGCAAAATACGAGCAGTACTTC.

The rearrangement uses TRBV2 and TRBJ2-3; D call uncertain. The CDR3 is 14 residues long. The germline V gene encodes CDR1 SNHLY and CDR2 FYNNEI. V was pared by 4 bases and J by 1 base, with 9 bases between. CDR3 sequence: CASSGQDGTDTQYF. CDR3 coding DNA: TGTGCCAGCAGTGGTCAGGATGGCACAGATACGCAGTATTTT.

The chain recombines TRBV15 with TRBJ1-1; D call uncertain. Trimming removed 7 bases from V and 0 bases from J, with 3 bases in between. From germline, CDR1 is LNHNV and CDR2 YYDKDF (reference sequence). This CDR3 has 11 residues. CDR3 sequence: CATKMNTEAFF. CDR3 sequence (DNA): TGTGCCACCAAGATGAACACTGAAGCTTTCTTT.